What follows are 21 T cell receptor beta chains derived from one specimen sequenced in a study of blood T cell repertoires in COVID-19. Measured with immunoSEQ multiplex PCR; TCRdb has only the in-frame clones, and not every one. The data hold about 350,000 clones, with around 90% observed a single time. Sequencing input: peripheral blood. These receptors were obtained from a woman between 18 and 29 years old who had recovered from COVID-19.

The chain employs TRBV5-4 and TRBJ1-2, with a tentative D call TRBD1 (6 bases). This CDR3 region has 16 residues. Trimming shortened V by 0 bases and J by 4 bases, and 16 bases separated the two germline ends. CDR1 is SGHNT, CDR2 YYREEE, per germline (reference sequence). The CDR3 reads CASSLGWGRNAYGYTF. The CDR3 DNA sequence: TGTGCCAGCAGCTTGGGATGGGGGCGCAATGCCTATGGCTACACCTTC.

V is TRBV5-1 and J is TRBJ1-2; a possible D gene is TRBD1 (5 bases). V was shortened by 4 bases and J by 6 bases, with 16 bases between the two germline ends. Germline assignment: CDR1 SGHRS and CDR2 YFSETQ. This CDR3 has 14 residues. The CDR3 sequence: CASSPQGLGDGYTF. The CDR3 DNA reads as TGCGCCAGCAGCCCTCAGGGACTGGGAGATGGCTACACCTTC.

This CDR3 reads CASSQIGQVEYYEQYV. DNA of the CDR3: TGTGCCAGCAGCCAAATTGGACAGGTGGAGTACTACGAGCAGTACGTC. The chain recombines TRBV11-2 with TRBJ2-7; 7 bases are shared with TRBD1. The CDR3 is made up of 16 amino acids. Unmatched junction bases numbered 13, after V lost 5 bases and J lost 3 bases. CDR1 is SGHAT and CDR2 is FQNNGV in the germline V gene.

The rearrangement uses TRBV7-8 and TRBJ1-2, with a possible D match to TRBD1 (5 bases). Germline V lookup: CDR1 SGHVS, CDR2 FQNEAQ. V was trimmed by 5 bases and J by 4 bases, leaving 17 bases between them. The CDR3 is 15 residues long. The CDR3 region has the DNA TGTGCCAGCAGCCCATACTTGGCAGGGATCTATGGCTACACCTTC. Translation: CASSPYLAGIYGYTF.

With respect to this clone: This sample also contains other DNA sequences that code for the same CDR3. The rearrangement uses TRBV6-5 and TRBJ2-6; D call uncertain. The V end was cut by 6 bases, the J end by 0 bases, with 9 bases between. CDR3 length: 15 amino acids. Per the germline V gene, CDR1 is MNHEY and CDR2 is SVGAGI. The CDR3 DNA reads TGTGCCAGCAGCTTTAGGAGCTCTGGGGCCAACGTCCTGACTTTC. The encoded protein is CASSFRSSGANVLTF.

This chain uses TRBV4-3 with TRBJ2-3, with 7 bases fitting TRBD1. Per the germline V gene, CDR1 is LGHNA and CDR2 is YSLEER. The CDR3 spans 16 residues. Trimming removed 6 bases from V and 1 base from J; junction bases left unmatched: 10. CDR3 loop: CASRLTGVDCTDTQYF. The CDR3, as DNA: TGCGCCAGCAGGCTTACAGGGGTGGACTGCACAGATACGCAGTATTTT.

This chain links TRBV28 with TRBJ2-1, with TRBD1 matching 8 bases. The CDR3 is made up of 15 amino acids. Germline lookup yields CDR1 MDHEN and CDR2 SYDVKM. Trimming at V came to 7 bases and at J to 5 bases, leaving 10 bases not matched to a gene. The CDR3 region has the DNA TGTGCCAGCAATCCTATCGACAGGGGTAACAATGAGCAGTTCTTC. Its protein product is CASNPIDRGNNEQFF.

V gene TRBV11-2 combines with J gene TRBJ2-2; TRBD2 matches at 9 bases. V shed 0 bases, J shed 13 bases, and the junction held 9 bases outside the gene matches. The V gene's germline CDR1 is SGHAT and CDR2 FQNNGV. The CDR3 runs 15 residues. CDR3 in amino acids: CASSLEVTSGDWLFF. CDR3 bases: TGTGCCAGCAGCTTAGAGGTGACTAGCGGAGACTGGCTGTTTTTT.

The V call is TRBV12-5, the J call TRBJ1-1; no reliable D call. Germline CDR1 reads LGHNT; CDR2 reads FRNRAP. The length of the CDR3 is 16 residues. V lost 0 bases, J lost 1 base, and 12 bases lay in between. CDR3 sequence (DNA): TGTGCTAGTGGTTTGGTACTAGGAGGGCGGAACACTGAAGCTTTCTTT. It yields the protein CASGLVLGGRNTEAFF.

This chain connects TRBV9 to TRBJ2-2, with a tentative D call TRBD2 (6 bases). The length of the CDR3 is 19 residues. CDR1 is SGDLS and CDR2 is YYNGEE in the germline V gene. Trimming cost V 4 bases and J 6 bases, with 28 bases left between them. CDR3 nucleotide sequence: TGTGCCAGCAGCCCACCTTCGGGCCTAGCGAGTTATAGACCCGGGGAGCTGTTTTTT. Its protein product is CASSPPSGLASYRPGELFF.

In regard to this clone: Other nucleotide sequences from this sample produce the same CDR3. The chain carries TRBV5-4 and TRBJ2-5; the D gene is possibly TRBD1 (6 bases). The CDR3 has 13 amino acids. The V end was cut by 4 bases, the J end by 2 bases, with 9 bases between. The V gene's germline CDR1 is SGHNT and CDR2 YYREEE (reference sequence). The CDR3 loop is CASSPGQQETQYF. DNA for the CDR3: TGTGCCAGCAGCCCGGGACAACAAGAGACCCAGTACTTC.

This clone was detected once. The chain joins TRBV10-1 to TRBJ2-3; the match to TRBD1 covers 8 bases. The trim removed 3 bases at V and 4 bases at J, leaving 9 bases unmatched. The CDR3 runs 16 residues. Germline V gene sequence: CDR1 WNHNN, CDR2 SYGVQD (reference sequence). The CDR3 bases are TGCGCCAGCAGTGATAGGACAGGGAGAGAGGCAGATACGCAGTATTTT. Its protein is CASSDRTGREADTQYF.

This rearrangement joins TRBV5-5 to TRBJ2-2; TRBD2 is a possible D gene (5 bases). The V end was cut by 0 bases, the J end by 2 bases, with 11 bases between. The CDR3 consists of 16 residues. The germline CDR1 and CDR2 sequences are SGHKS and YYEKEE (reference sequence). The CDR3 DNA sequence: TGTGCCAGCAGCTTGGGGCGAGCGGAAAACACCGGGGAGCTGTTTTTT. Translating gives CASSLGRAENTGELFF. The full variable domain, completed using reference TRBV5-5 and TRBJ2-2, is DAGVTQSPTHLIKTRGQQVTLRCSPISGHKSVSWYQQVLGQGPQFIFQYYEKEERGRGNFPDRFSARQFPNYSSELNVNALLLGDSALYLCASSLGRAENTGELFFGEGSRLTVL.

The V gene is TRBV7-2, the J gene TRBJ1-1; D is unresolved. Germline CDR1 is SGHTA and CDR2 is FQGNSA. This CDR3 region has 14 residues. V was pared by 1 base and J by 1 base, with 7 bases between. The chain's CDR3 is CASSLEGGNTEAFF. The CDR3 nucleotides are TGTGCCAGCAGCTTAGAAGGAGGGAACACTGAAGCTTTCTTT.

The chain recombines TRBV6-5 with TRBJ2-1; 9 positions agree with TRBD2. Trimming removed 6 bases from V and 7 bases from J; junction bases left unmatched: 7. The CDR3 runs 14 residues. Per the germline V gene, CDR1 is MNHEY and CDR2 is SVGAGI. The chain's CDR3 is CASSVAGVGNEQFF. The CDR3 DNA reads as TGTGCCAGCAGCGTAGCGGGAGTGGGTAATGAGCAGTTCTTC.

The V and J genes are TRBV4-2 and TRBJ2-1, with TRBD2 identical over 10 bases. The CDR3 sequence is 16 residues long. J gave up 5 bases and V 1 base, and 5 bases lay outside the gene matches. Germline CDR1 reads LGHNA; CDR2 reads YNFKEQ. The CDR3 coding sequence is TGTGCCAGCAGCCAAGCCAGCGGGAGGGGAGACAATGAGCAGTTCTTC. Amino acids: CASSQASGRGDNEQFF.

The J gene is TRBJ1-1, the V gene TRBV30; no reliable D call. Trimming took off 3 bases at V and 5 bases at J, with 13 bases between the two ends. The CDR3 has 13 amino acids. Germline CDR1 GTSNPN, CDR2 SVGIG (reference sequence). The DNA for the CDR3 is TGTGCCTGGAGCAAACTACATGGAACTGAAGCTTTCTTT. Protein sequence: CAWSKLHGTEAFF.

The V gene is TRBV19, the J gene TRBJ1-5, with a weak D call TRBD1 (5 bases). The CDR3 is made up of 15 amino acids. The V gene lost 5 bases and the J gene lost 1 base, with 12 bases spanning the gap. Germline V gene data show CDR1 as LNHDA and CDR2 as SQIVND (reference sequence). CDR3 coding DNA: TGTGCCAGTAGTGGTGGCAGGGCCAGCAATCAGCCCCAGCATTTT. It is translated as CASSGGRASNQPQHF.

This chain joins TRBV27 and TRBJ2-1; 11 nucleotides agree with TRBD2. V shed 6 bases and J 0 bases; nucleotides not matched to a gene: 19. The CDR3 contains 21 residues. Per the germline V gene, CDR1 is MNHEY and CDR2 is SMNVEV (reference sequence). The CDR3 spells CASRPPARGTSGSSSYNEQFF. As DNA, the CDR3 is TGTGCCAGCAGACCACCTGCCAGGGGGACTAGCGGATCGAGCTCCTACAATGAGCAGTTCTTC.

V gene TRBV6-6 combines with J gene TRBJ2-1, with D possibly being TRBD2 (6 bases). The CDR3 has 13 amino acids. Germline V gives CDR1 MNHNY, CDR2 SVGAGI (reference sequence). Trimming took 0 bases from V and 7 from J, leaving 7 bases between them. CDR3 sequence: CASSYSTRNEQFF. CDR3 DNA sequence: TGTGCCAGCAGTTACTCGACTAGGAATGAGCAGTTCTTC.

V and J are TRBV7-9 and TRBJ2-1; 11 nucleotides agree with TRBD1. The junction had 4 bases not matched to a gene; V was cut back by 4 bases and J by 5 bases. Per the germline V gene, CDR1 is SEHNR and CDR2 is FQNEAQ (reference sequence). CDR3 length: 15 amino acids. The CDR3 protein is CASSWPGQGDNEQFF. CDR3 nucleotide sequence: TGTGCCAGCAGCTGGCCGGGACAGGGGGACAATGAGCAGTTCTTC.